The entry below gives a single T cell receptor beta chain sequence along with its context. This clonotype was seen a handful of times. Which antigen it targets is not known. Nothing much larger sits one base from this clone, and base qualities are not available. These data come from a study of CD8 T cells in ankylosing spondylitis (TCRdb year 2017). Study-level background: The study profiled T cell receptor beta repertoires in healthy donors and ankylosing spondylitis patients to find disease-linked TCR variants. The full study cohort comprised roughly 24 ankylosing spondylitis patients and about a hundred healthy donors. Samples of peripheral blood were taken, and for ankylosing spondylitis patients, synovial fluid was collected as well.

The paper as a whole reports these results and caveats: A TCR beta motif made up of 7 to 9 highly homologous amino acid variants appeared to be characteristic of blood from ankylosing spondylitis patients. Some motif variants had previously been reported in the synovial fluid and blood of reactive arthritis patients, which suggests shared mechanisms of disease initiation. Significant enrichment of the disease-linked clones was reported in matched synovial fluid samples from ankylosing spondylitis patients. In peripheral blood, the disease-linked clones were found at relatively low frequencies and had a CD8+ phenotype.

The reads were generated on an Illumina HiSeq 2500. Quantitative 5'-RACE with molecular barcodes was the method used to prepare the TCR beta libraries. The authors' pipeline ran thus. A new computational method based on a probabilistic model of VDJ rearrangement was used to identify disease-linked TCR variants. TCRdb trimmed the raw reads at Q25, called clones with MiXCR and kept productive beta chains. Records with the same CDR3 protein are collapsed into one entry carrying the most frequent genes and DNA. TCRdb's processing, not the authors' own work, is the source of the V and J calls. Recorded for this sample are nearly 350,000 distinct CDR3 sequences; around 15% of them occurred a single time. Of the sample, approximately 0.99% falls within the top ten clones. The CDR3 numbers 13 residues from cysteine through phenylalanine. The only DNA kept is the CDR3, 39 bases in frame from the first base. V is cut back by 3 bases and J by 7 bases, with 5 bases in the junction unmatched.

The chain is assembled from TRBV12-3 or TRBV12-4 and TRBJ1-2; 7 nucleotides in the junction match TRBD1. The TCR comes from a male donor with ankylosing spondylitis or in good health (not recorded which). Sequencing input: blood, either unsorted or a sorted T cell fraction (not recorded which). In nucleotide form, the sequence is TGTGCCAGCAGTTTGAAGGGGGCCGGTGGCTACACCTTC. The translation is CASSLKGAGGYTF.